This TCR beta chain was identified during a study of CD8+ T cells in alopecia areata. About the study: Those patients who were treated received oral tofacitinib, which was given at 5 to 10 mg twice daily for moderate-to-severe alopecia areata.

As the sequencing template, cDNA was produced by extracting RNA and reverse transcribing it. Profiling relied on immunoSEQ multiplex PCR, and the TCRdb table lists in-frame clones only, not all of them. The sample has some 240,000 clones, 57% seen once. CDR1 SGHRS and CDR2 YFSETQ come from the germline V gene. The CDR3 consists of 13 residues. Trimming stripped 4 bases from V and 3 bases from J, with 11 bases between. This receptor was identified in a human donor with alopecia areata. The material was CD4+ T cells sorted from blood, obtained at week 0. V is TRBV5-1 and J is TRBJ2-7, with D perhaps TRBD1 (5 bases). The CDR3 DNA sequence: TGCGCCAGCAGCCCGGACAATAACTACGAGCAGTACTTC. Its translation: CASSPDNNYEQYF.